The rows below give T cell receptor beta chains drawn from one sample of a study of blood T cell repertoires in COVID-19. Assay used: immunoSEQ multiplex PCR; TCRdb lists only in-frame clones, some missing. The repertoire includes about 170,000 clones, around 90% of them detected once, and under 3% sits in the top ten. Sequencing was carried out using peripheral blood. Source of these receptors: a woman of 80 years or more with COVID-19, enrolled during active disease. CDR3s include the opening cysteine and the closing phenylalanine or tryptophan. D genes are given only for firm matches. Clone size is shown for a subset of rows, as once, few, many or a class of expanded clone.

v_gene	abundance	j_gene	d_gene	CDR3aa	CDR3nt
TRBV11-2	NA	TRBJ1-4	TRBD1	CASSTRQGKRKANEKLFF	TGTGCCAGCAGCACGCGACAGGGTAAAAGAAAGGCTAATGAAAAACTGTTTTTT
TRBV7-9	NA	TRBJ2-5	NA	CASSSTDQETQYF	TGTGCCAGCAGCTCGACAGACCAAGAGACCCAGTACTTC
TRBV27	NA	TRBJ1-6	NA	CASSPLGGRGNSPLHF	TGTGCCAGCAGTCCCCTCGGAGGACGTGGTAATTCACCCCTCCACTTT
TRBV7-7	NA	TRBJ2-5	NA	CASRPLAVRGTQYF	TGTGCTAGCAGGCCCTTAGCAGTCCGAGGGACCCAGTACTTC
TRBV4-3	NA	TRBJ2-5	NA	CASSQDRGETQYF	TGCGCCAGCAGCCAAGACAGGGGAGAGACCCAGTACTTC
TRBV5-1	NA	TRBJ2-1	TRBD2	CASSRRTSGGSDISYNEQFF	TGCGCCAGCAGCCGGAGGACTAGCGGGGGATCGGACATCTCCTACAATGAGCAGTTCTTC
TRBV6-5	NA	TRBJ2-5	TRBD1	CASRTTGQPMETQYF	TGTGCCAGCAGGACAACGGGACAGCCTATGGAGACCCAGTACTTC
TRBV6-1	NA	TRBJ2-1	NA	CASRERLVIIDHEQFF	TGTGCCAGCAGGGAACGACTAGTAATTATCGACCATGAGCAGTTCTTC
TRBV5-4	NA	TRBJ1-2	NA	CASSLNWDITYGYTF	TGTGCCAGCAGCCTAAATTGGGACATCACCTATGGCTACACCTTC
TRBV27	NA	TRBJ2-7	TRBD2	CASSLSPSGSYEQYF	TGTGCCAGCAGTTTATCTCCTAGCGGATCCTACGAGCAGTACTTC
TRBV23-1	NA	TRBJ1-3	NA	CAIMGEPPNSSGNTIYF	TGCGCCATTATGGGAGAGCCTCCAAATTCCTCTGGAAACACCATATATTTT
TRBV28	NA	TRBJ1-1	NA	CASSSDTEAFF	TGTGCCAGCAGTTCAGACACTGAAGCTTTCTTT
TRBV6-6	NA	TRBJ1-1	TRBD1	CASRSTGGQVEAFF	TGTGCCAGCAGATCAACAGGGGGTCAGGTTGAAGCTTTCTTT
TRBV19	few	TRBJ2-5	NA	CASSIGTKETQYF	TGTGCCAGTAGTATCGGTACCAAAGAGACCCAGTACTTC
TRBV3-1/TRBV3-2	NA	TRBJ1-2	TRBD1	CASSLPGGHGYTF	TGTGCCAGCAGCCTCCCAGGGGGCCATGGCTACACCTTC
TRBV3-1/TRBV3-2	NA	TRBJ2-1	TRBD2	CASSQNTGTSGRARYNEQFF	TGTGCCAGCAGCCAAAACACCGGGACTAGCGGGAGGGCCCGCTACAATGAGCAGTTCTTC
TRBV6-5	once	TRBJ1-4	NA	CASSHRDAEIEKLFF	TGTGCCAGCAGCCACAGGGACGCAGAAATTGAAAAACTGTTTTTT
TRBV28	NA	TRBJ1-5	TRBD1	CASSEGGADQPQHF	TGTGCCAGCAGTGAAGGGGGCGCGGATCAGCCCCAGCATTTT
TRBV11-1	NA	TRBJ2-2	TRBD1	CASSRTGAPGELFF	TGTGCCAGCAGCCGGACAGGGGCCCCCGGGGAGCTGTTTTTT
TRBV28	NA	TRBJ1-5	NA	CASSFPFSSSQPQHF	TGTGCCAGCAGTTTTCCGTTCTCTTCCAGTCAGCCCCAGCATTTT
TRBV29-1	NA	TRBJ1-1	NA	CSVAGANTEAFF	TGCAGCGTTGCGGGAGCTAACACTGAAGCTTTCTTT
TRBV7-6	NA	TRBJ1-2	TRBD1	CASSPYRDRGEGYTF	TGTGCCAGCAGCCCATACCGGGACAGGGGGGAAGGCTACACCTTC
TRBV3-1/TRBV3-2	NA	TRBJ1-5	NA	CASSQDSYQPQHF	TGTGCCAGCAGCCAAGACAGTTATCAGCCCCAGCATTTT
TRBV28	few	TRBJ2-5	TRBD2	CASSLPTSGRETQYF	TGTGCCAGCAGTTTACCGACTAGCGGGAGGGAGACCCAGTACTTC
TRBV7-2	NA	TRBJ2-5	TRBD2	CASSLVRLAGFGETQYF	TGTGCCAGCAGCTTAGTGAGACTAGCGGGATTTGGAGAGACCCAGTACTTC
TRBV4-2	NA	TRBJ1-6	TRBD1	CASSQWTGDYSPLHF	TGTGCCAGCAGCCAATGGACAGGGGACTATTCACCCCTCCACTTT
TRBV5-1	NA	TRBJ2-3	TRBD2	CASSFVLAGVADTQYF	TGCGCCAGCAGCTTTGTCCTAGCGGGAGTCGCAGATACGCAGTATTTT